This record looks at one T cell receptor beta chain sequence and its context. There is no known antigen for this receptor. No base quality information exists; no much larger clone differs at one position. Measured from the cysteine to the phenylalanine, the CDR3 is 16 residues long. The entry retains the CDR3 DNA only, 48 bases that are in frame from base 1. The junction carries 18 bases between V and J, which are trimmed by 4 bases and 5 bases respectively. Based on the germline V gene, the CDR1 and CDR2 sequences are SGHAT and FQNNGV. For TCR Vbeta sequencing, memory CD4+ T cells were sorted ex vivo from the peripheral blood of both healthy controls and narcolepsy patients. This specimen comes from a study of T cells in narcolepsy (dated by TCRdb to 2017 to 2018). Turning to the overall study: The study enrolled patients with narcolepsy type 1 or type 2 (NT1, NT2) together with healthy control donors. Autoreactive T cells targeting hypocretin neuron self-antigens (hypocretin, TRIB2) were sought in narcolepsy patients, and TCR Vbeta sequencing was used to track clonotypes in blood and CSF. Study-level results and caveats: According to the report, autoreactive clonotypes were detected serially in the blood of the same patients and of different patients, but not in healthy controls. Certain blood memory CD4+ repertoires from patients and controls had no sequences that matched autoreactive T cell clones. In plots comparing CSF and blood CD4+ T cell clonotypes from the same patient, HCRT-specific and TRIB2-specific autoreactive clonotypes were highlighted. Patients and controls had similar numbers of sequenced blood memory CD4+ clonotypes, with averages of approximately 40,000 in patients and some 35,000 in controls.

The library relied on the immunoSEQ multiplex PCR assay. The table comes from immuneACCESS by way of TCRdb, which keeps in-frame sequences with V and J called. Part of the clones is missing from these tables; in studies checked, under half for an unresolved V gene and the rest for unknown reasons. For this sample the table gives 32,000 or so clones, of which around four fifths were detected only once. The ten largest clones take up about 0.9% of the sample. Sequencing was performed on CD45RA- memory CD4+ T cells from PBMCs. Per the publication, the cell subset or site label means: memory T cells sorted ex vivo from peripheral blood. The receptor comes from a human donor with narcolepsy. The sequence is built from TRBV11-2 and TRBJ2-1, with the D gene not confidently named. The CDR3 is CASSSRLSKTHNEQFF. The DNA reads TGTGCCAGCAGCTCCAGACTCTCGAAGACCCACAATGAGCAGTTCTTC.